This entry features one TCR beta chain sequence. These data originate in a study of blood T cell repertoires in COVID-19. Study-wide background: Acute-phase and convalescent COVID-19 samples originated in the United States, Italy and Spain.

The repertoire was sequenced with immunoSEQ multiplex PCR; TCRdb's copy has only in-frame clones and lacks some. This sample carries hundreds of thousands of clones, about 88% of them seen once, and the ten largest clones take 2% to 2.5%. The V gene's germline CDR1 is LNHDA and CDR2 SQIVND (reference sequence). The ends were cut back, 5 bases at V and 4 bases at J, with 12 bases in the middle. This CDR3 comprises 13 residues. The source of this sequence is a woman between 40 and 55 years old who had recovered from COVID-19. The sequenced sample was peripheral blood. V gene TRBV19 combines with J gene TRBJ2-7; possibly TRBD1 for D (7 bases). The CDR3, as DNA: TGTGCCAGTAGTCGTCCAGGGGGGTACGAGCAGTACTTC. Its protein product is CASSRPGGYEQYF. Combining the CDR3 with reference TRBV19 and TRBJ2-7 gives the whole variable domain DGGITQSPKYLFRKEGQNVTLSCEQNLNHDAMYWYRQDPGQGLRLIYYSQIVNDFQKGDIAEGYSVSREKKESFPLTVTSAQKNPTAFYLCASSRPGGYEQYFGPGTRLTVT.